The 14 T cell receptor beta chains in this list originate from one sample, sequenced in a study of regulatory T cells in long-lasting Graves disease. The time point: persistent/refractory GD, antithyroid drugs over 5 years with positive TRAb. Preparation of the TCR library used RNA extracted from PBMCs. The authors built TCR beta libraries using iRepertoire HTBI primers and Arm-PCR of CDR3 regions. TCRdb itself ran the multiplex PCR reads through MiXCR, one entry per CDR3 protein. This repertoire shows roughly 450,000 distinct CDR3 sequences, around 20% found once; its top ten account for over 25%. The sequencing here drew on peripheral blood mononuclear cells (PBMCs), taken when the disease was refractory, from a patient treated with antithyroid drugs. These TCRs come from a female donor with Graves disease.

This clonotype was seen repeatedly, ten times or more. CDR3 nucleotide sequence: TGTGCCAGCAGTCCCCTTTTAGGCAATCAGCCCCAGCATTTT. Protein: CASSPLLGNQPQHF. The chain combines TRBV2 with TRBJ1-5; D is ambiguous. The germline CDR1 and CDR2 sequences are SNHLY and FYNNEI. V shed 5 bases and J shed 2 bases, with 10 bases lying between them. The CDR3 runs 14 residues. Supplemented by reference TRBV2 and TRBJ1-5, the full variable domain reads EPEVTQTPSHQVTQMGQEVILRCVPISNHLYFYWYRQILGQKVEFLVSFYNNEISEKSEIFDDQFSVERPDGSNFTLKIRSTKLEDSAMYFCASSPLLGNQPQHFGDGTRLSIL.

This chain uses TRBV11-3 with TRBJ2-2; D may be TRBD1 (5 bases). From germline, CDR1 is SGHNT and CDR2 YENEEA. V gave up 7 bases and J gave up 1 base, with 13 bases separating them. The CDR3 spans 15 residues. The CDR3 coding sequence is TGTGCCAGCAACAGACAGCCCCTGAACACCGGGGAGCTGTTTTTT. Its protein product is CASNRQPLNTGELFF.

This clonotype was recorded a few times. The chain has TRBV7-6 and TRBJ2-7; 10 bases align to TRBD2. The length of the CDR3 is 16 residues. CDR1 SGHVS and CDR2 FNYEAQ come from the germline V gene. The junction had 6 bases not matched to a gene; V was cut back by 1 base and J by 3 bases. The CDR3 region is CASSLVASGSDYEQYF. The CDR3 nucleotides read TGTGCCAGCAGCTTAGTGGCTAGCGGGAGCGACTACGAGCAGTACTTC. The complete variable domain, with remaining parts taken from reference TRBV7-6 and TRBJ2-7, reads GAGVSQSPRYKVTKRGQDVALRCDPISGHVSLYWYRQALGQGPEFLTYFNYEAQQDKSGLPNDRFSAERPEGSISTLTIQRTEQRDSAMYRCASSLVASGSDYEQYFGPGTRLTVT.

The chain links TRBV30 to TRBJ1-5; D remains ambiguous. CDR1 and CDR2 (germline): GTSNPN, SVGIG (reference sequence). CDR3 length: 14 residues. V was clipped by 3 bases and J by 4 bases, with 13 bases between them. The CDR3 DNA follows: TGTGCCTGGAGCTCCGGAGGGCTTAATCAGCCCCAGCATTTT. This codes for CAWSSGGLNQPQHF. The complete variable domain, with remaining parts taken from reference TRBV30 and TRBJ1-5, reads SQTIHQWPATLVQPVGSPLSLECTVEGTSNPNLYWYRQAAGRGLQLLFYSVGIGQISSEVPQNLSASRPQDRQFILSSKKLLLSDSGFYLCAWSSGGLNQPQHFGDGTRLSIL.

This clonotype was seen at least ten times. The gene calls are TRBV2 and TRBJ1-5; possibly TRBD1 for D (6 bases). Germline V lookup: CDR1 SNHLY, CDR2 FYNNEI. V gave up 6 bases and J gave up 3 bases, with 12 bases separating them. The CDR3 covers 14 residues. CDR3 sequence (DNA): TGTGCCAGCAGACCTGGACAGTCCAATCAGCCCCAGCATTTT. Translating it yields CASRPGQSNQPQHF.

This clonotype was recorded a few times. The genes are TRBV27 and TRBJ2-7; 10 nucleotides line up with TRBD1. CDR1 is MNHEY and CDR2 is SMNVEV in the germline V gene (reference sequence). CDR3 size: 14 residues. The ends lost 6 bases at V and 5 bases at J; junction bases unmatched: 7. The CDR3 DNA sequence: TGTGCCAGCAGGACAGGGGGCGCGGTCCACGAGCAGTACTTC. Translation gives CASRTGGAVHEQYF.

This clonotype was recorded at least ten times. J is TRBJ2-7 and V is TRBV20-1; D may be TRBD2 (6 bases). The germline V and J ends were trimmed by 7 bases and 2 bases, with 18 bases remaining between them. The CDR3 has 14 amino acids. CDR1 and CDR2 (germline): DFQATT, SNEGSKA (reference sequence). CDR3 in DNA: TGCAGTGTCTCCGATTGGGGGGATCCCTACGAGCAGTACTTC. It is translated as CSVSDWGDPYEQYF.

This chain uses TRBV4-2 with TRBJ2-2, with TRBD1 matching 8 bases. This CDR3 spans 18 amino acids. Germline V gives CDR1 LGHNA, CDR2 YNFKEQ. The V and J ends lost 2 bases and 3 bases, in that order; junction bases with no gene match: 11. The CDR3 DNA reads as TGTGCCAGCAGCCAAAGTCCCTCGACAGGGGACTACACCGGGGAGCTGTTTTTT. Its translation is CASSQSPSTGDYTGELFF.

This clonotype was recorded many times. V usage is TRBV7-3 and J usage is TRBJ2-6, with no clear D. CDR1 is SGHTA and CDR2 is FQGTGA in the germline V gene. V was trimmed by 5 bases and J by 4 bases, leaving 6 bases between them. This CDR3 has 13 residues. The CDR3 sequence: CASSLPGANVLTF. The DNA of the CDR3 is TGTGCCAGCAGCCTGCCGGGGGCCAACGTCCTGACTTTC.

This clonotype has at least ten counts. CDR3 sequence: CATSTSGSWETQYF. The CDR3, as DNA: TGTGCCACCAGCACTAGCGGGAGCTGGGAGACCCAGTACTTC. The genes are TRBV15 and TRBJ2-5; TRBD2 aligns across 10 bases. The V segment lost 4 bases and the J segment 5 bases; nucleotides outside the gene matches: 4. The CDR3 loop spans 14 amino acids. Germline V gene data show CDR1 as LNHNV and CDR2 as YYDKDF (reference sequence).

This clonotype was picked up many times. The genes are TRBV7-9 and TRBJ1-3; 8 nucleotides align to TRBD1. V shed 4 bases and J 2 bases; nucleotides not matched to a gene: 4. Germline-derived CDR1 and CDR2 are SEHNR and FQNEAQ (reference sequence). The CDR3 sequence is 15 residues long. In DNA form, the CDR3 reads TGTGCCAGCAGCTCATGGACAGGGACTGGAAACACCATATATTTT. It specifies CASSSWTGTGNTIYF.

The V gene is TRBV30, the J gene TRBJ1-3; maybe TRBD1 (6 bases). The CDR3 loop spans 16 amino acids. Germline CDR1 GTSNPN, CDR2 SVGIG (reference sequence). The germline V and J ends were trimmed by 4 bases and 0 bases, with 16 bases remaining between them. CDR3 sequence: CAWKKGGHYSGNTIYF. The CDR3 nucleotides read TGTGCCTGGAAAAAGGGGGGACACTACTCTGGAAACACCATATATTTT.

As to this clonotype: One base away lies a much larger clone, so this may be a sequencing read error. This is likely a read error, given that the CDR3 carries no conserved phenylalanine or tryptophan at its end. The rearrangement joins TRBV29-1 to TRBJ2-2, with 9 bases fitting TRBD2. The J segment lost 7 bases and the V segment lost 7 bases, leaving 10 bases of the junction unmatched. The CDR3 has 14 residues. Germline assignment: CDR1 SQVTM and CDR2 ANQGSEA. DNA for the CDR3: TGCAGCGCTGCGCGGGAGGGCCTTAGCGGGGAGCTGTTTCTT. Amino acid sequence: CSAAREGLSGELFL.

Many counts were recorded for this clonotype. The gene calls are TRBV6-1 and TRBJ2-5; 7 positions agree with TRBD2. The CDR3 consists of 15 residues. Germline V gene lookup returns CDR1 MNHNS and CDR2 SASEGT. Trimming took 6 bases from V and 10 from J; bases not matched to a gene: 17. The CDR3 region is CASRPAPSGPRSQYF. CDR3 nucleotides: TGTGCCAGCAGACCGGCCCCTAGCGGCCCCCGGAGCCAGTACTTC.